Here is one T cell receptor beta chain with its context. Its target is not known. Assay used: immunoSEQ multiplex PCR; TCRdb lists only in-frame clones, some missing. The sample consists of around 8,400 clones, roughly 80% of them appearing once. This record comes from a study of PD-1 blockade in classical Hodgkin lymphoma. Study-wide findings and caveats: Diversity similar to that of newly diagnosed patients was seen at baseline in complete responders.

The time point is: cycle 4 day 1 (C4D1), after around six weeks of nivolumab. Brentuximab vedotin exposure varied, and every patient relapsed after autologous stem cell transplantation. Through magnetic negative selection, CD8+ T cells were separated from PBMCs that had been thawed. The CDR3 loop spans 13 amino acids. J lost 3 bases, V lost 8 bases, and 1 base had no gene match. CDR1 ENHRY and CDR2 SYGVKD come from the germline V gene. This sequence was found in a human donor with classical Hodgkin lymphoma. The sample was CD8+ T cells from blood, taken before the fourth cycle of nivolumab. This chain uses TRBV10-3 with TRBJ1-6; 7 bases are shared with TRBD1. In nucleotides, the CDR3 is TGTGCCATCGGGACAGACTATAATTCACCCCTCCACTTT. Protein: CAIGTDYNSPLHF.